The present T cell receptor (beta chain) was sequenced within a study of metastatic and nonmetastatic thyroid tumors. About the research overall: The comparison covered peripheral blood and tumor or nodule tissue in malignant and benign thyroid patients. Study-level results: It was reported that TCR beta diversity was significantly higher in malignant thyroid tumors than benign nodules, in blood and tumor.

TCRdb re-clonotyped the PCR reads through MiXCR. The top ten hold 15% to 20% of the sample, which has about 24,000 clones, around 26% seen once. This clone was recorded a few times. Its antigen is currently unknown. Nobody among the patients had been given any treatment before thyroid surgery. The germline V gene encodes CDR1 LNHNV and CDR2 YYDKDF (reference sequence). The CDR3 spans 15 residues. Trimming removed 0 bases from V and 4 bases from J, with 9 bases in between. The chain carries TRBV15 and TRBJ1-4; possibly TRBD1 for D (5 bases). Sequencing input: blood. The TCR sequence derives from a male donor with papillary thyroid cancer or a benign thyroid nodule (not recorded which). Some clones in this sample may be carry-over from other donors' samples. The CDR3 sequence: CATSRDKGHNEKLFF. In DNA, the CDR3 is TGTGCCACCAGCAGAGATAAAGGACATAATGAAAAACTGTTTTTT.